What follows describes a single T cell receptor beta chain. The data were obtained in a study of cytomegalovirus exposure and HLA in healthy donors. Study-level background: Earlier findings included about 120 million unique TCR beta sequences obtained from 150 million to 200 million T cells. For the approximately 400 genotyped donors, roughly 80% fell within the Caucasian-associated ancestry cluster.

There are 17 residues in the CDR3. V was cut by 4 bases and J by 5 bases, with 22 bases left in between. Germline V gene lookup returns CDR1 MDHEN and CDR2 SYDVKM. Both 60 Vbeta primers and 13 Jbeta primers went into the PCR. Using immunoSEQ multiplex PCR, the repertoire was profiled, and TCRdb retains in-frame clones only, with some absent. The table lists about 140,000 clones, 75% to 90% of them singletons. This rearrangement joins TRBV28 to TRBJ2-3, with D tentatively TRBD2 (5 bases). The sequencing sample was made of PBMCs. The clonotype comes from a female donor in good health and CMV-seronegative. CDR3 coding DNA: TGTGCCAGCAGTTCCCCCGGGCTAGCAGGAGAGGGAGATACGCAGTATTTT. Translation gives CASSSPGLAGEGDTQYF.